The 18 T cell receptor beta chains in this list originate from one sample, sequenced in a study of PD-1 blockade in classical Hodgkin lymphoma. Profiling relied on immunoSEQ multiplex PCR, and the TCRdb table lists in-frame clones only, not all of them. The repertoire consists of around 31,000 clones, with around 80% occurring once and the leading ten covering 0.65% to 0.95%. The sample's time point: cycle 4 day 1 (C4D1), after five to seven weeks of nivolumab. All trial patients relapsed after autologous stem cell transplantation. By magnetic negative selection, CD4+ T cells were purified from thawed PBMCs. The source was CD4+ T cells from blood, collected before the fourth cycle of nivolumab. The receptor set was obtained from a human donor with classical Hodgkin lymphoma.

This chain uses TRBV30 with TRBJ2-7; 11 nucleotides line up with TRBD1. CDR1 GTSNPN and CDR2 SVGIG come from the germline V gene (reference sequence). CDR3 size: 15 residues. V lost 2 bases and J lost 2; bases outside the gene matches: 5. CDR3 nucleotides: TGTGCCTGGAGTCCGTGGACAGGGGGCCCCTACGAGCAGTACTTC. Its translation is CAWSPWTGGPYEQYF.

V is TRBV19 and J is TRBJ2-5; 13 nucleotides align to TRBD2. Germline V gene sequence: CDR1 LNHDA, CDR2 SQIVND (reference sequence). J was trimmed by 3 bases and V by 7 bases; bases with no gene match: 14. CDR3 length: 18 amino acids. CDR3 region: CASTRGTSGARRKETQYF. The CDR3 DNA sequence: TGTGCCAGTACCCGCGGGACTAGCGGGGCCCGACGGAAAGAGACCCAGTACTTC.

This sequence joins TRBV11-2 and TRBJ2-7; D remains unclear. V gave up 4 bases and J gave up 3 bases, with 4 bases separating them. The CDR3 extends over 11 amino acids. In germline, CDR1 is SGHAT, CDR2 FQNNGV. The CDR3 region is CASSSFYEQYF. Written as DNA, the CDR3 is TGTGCCAGCAGCTCCTTCTACGAGCAGTACTTC.

The V and J genes are TRBV6-5 and TRBJ1-5, with D uncertain. V gave up 5 bases and J gave up 6 bases, with 11 bases separating them. The CDR3 extends over 13 amino acids. CDR1 and CDR2 (germline): MNHEY, SVGAGI. The CDR3 protein is CASSNGRTQPQHF. The CDR3 bases are TGTGCCAGCAGTAACGGACGTACTCAGCCCCAGCATTTT.

The chain joins TRBV25-1 to TRBJ2-2; D ambiguous. Per the germline V gene, CDR1 is MGHDK and CDR2 is SYGVNS. This CDR3 has 16 residues. Trimming removed 4 bases from V and 0 bases from J, with 12 bases in between. The CDR3: CASSGLGVANTGELFF. CDR3 bases: TGTGCCAGCAGTGGGTTAGGAGTCGCGAACACCGGGGAGCTGTTTTTT.

This chain links TRBV13 with TRBJ2-7, with 13 bases matching TRBD2. After removal of 4 bases from V and 5 bases from J, the junction contained 2 bases not matched to a gene. CDR1 is PRHDT, CDR2 FYEKMQ, per germline (reference sequence). This CDR3 has 14 amino acids. This CDR3 is CASSSGLAGDEQYF. The CDR3 bases are TGTGCCAGCAGCTCAGGACTAGCGGGGGACGAGCAGTACTTC. The variable domain in full, completed from reference TRBV13 and TRBJ2-7, reads AAGVIQSPRHLIKEKRETATLKCYPIPRHDTVYWYQQGPGQDPQFLISFYEKMQSDKGSIPDRFSAQQFSDYHSELNMSSLELGDSALYFCASSSGLAGDEQYFGPGTRLTVT.

V gene TRBV21-1 combines with J gene TRBJ2-7; the DNA was not compared with TRBD1, the D call given in the table. TRBV21-1 represents a pseudogene. The CDR3 contains 18 residues. The CDR3: CASSKDPLLRDSSYEQYF. The DNA for the CDR3 is TGTGCCAGCAGCAAAGACCCTCTACTCAGGGACAGTTCCTACGAGCAGTACTTC.

The V gene is TRBV19, the J gene TRBJ2-5, with D possibly being TRBD2 (5 bases). This CDR3 has 15 amino acids. Germline V gene lookup returns CDR1 LNHDA and CDR2 SQIVND (reference sequence). V was cut by 5 bases and J by 5 bases, with 18 bases left in between. DNA for the CDR3: TGTGCCAGTAGTGTCAGCGTGGCGGGCAGGGAGACCCAGTACTTC. Translation gives CASSVSVAGRETQYF.

The chain uses TRBV7-9 and TRBJ2-7; D call uncertain. Germline V gene data show CDR1 as SEHNR and CDR2 as FQNEAQ (reference sequence). Trimming removed 3 bases from V and 3 bases from J, with 9 bases in between. The CDR3 extends over 13 amino acids. In DNA form, the CDR3 reads TGTGCCAGCAGCTTCACAGCCTACTACGAGCAGTACTTC. This codes for CASSFTAYYEQYF.

The table lists this clone with a count of one. This sequence joins TRBV10-3 and TRBJ1-1, with 10 bases matching TRBD1. CDR1 is ENHRY, CDR2 SYGVKD, per germline. Losses at the gene ends were 10 bases for V and 0 bases for J; bases not matched to a gene: 14. This CDR3 contains 17 residues. The CDR3 bases are TGTGCCACCAAGGACAGGGGGGGCCAGGGAATGAACACTGAAGCTTTCTTT. Translation gives CATKDRGGQGMNTEAFF.

V is TRBV10-1 and J is TRBJ1-6; D ambiguous. The CDR3 spans 12 residues. Between the trimmed V and J ends, which lost 3 bases and 8 bases, there was a span of 5 bases. Germline values: CDR1 WNHNN, CDR2 SYGVQD (reference sequence). The CDR3 DNA sequence: TGCGCCAGCAGTGAACCGGATTCACCCCTCCACTTT. Translation gives CASSEPDSPLHF.

The V call is TRBV25-1, the J call TRBJ1-4, with a tentative D call TRBD1 (5 bases). Germline V gene sequence: CDR1 MGHDK, CDR2 SYGVNS. The CDR3 has 14 residues. Trimming left V 6 bases short and J 8 bases short, with 16 bases between. The CDR3 here is CASRDTAVSEKLFF. DNA of the CDR3: TGTGCCAGCAGGGACACGGCAGTAAGCGAAAAACTGTTTTTT.

This clone was observed a single time. The J gene is TRBJ2-7, the V gene TRBV9; the D call may be TRBD1 or TRBD2 (5 bases each). With 0 bases removed from V and 6 bases from J, the gap between germline ends came to 13 bases. Per germline, CDR1 SGDLS and CDR2 YYNGEE. The CDR3 loop spans 14 amino acids. The CDR3 loop reads CASSVGLRGLEQYF. The DNA of the CDR3 is TGTGCCAGCAGCGTAGGATTGAGGGGCCTCGAGCAGTACTTC. The full variable domain, its missing parts supplied by reference TRBV9 and TRBJ2-7, is DSGVTQTPKHLITATGQRVTLRCSPRSGDLSVYWYQQSLDQGLQFLIQYYNGEERAKGNILERFSAQQFPDLHSELNLSSLELGDSALYFCASSVGLRGLEQYFGPGTRLTVT.

CDR3 in amino acids: CASSLLRQRTDTQYF. The CDR3 DNA reads TGTGCCAGCAGCTTACTGAGACAGCGCACAGATACGCAGTATTTT. The chain is built from TRBV7-6 and TRBJ2-3; D is perhaps TRBD1 (5 bases). In germline, CDR1 is SGHVS, CDR2 FNYEAQ. The CDR3 is made up of 15 amino acids. V dropped 2 bases and J dropped 1 base, with 10 bases sitting between them.

The rearrangement links TRBV5-1 to TRBJ2-1; D might be TRBD2 (6 bases). Germline lookup yields CDR1 SGHRS and CDR2 YFSETQ. V was clipped by 1 base and J by 8 bases, with 16 bases between them. The CDR3 is 15 amino acids. CDR3 loop: CASSLRQATGDEQFF. The CDR3 coding sequence is TGCGCCAGCAGCTTGAGGCAGGCTACGGGGGATGAGCAGTTCTTC.

The chain recombines TRBV6-6 with TRBJ1-5; tentative D call: TRBD1 (5 bases). The CDR3 extends over 15 amino acids. The germline CDR1 and CDR2 sequences are MNHNY and SVGAGI (reference sequence). With 2 bases removed from V and 4 bases from J, the gap between germline ends came to 12 bases. CDR3 DNA sequence: TGTGCCAGCAGTTACACCGACAGACTTAATCAGCCCCAGCATTTT. Translating it yields CASSYTDRLNQPQHF.

This clone was counted only a few times. The chain employs TRBV13 and TRBJ1-2, with 8 nucleotides matching TRBD1. From germline, CDR1 is PRHDT and CDR2 FYEKMQ (reference sequence). V shed 8 bases and J 4 bases; nucleotides not matched to a gene: 9. The CDR3 is 14 amino acids. The CDR3 is CASAGGQTSYGYTF. CDR3 DNA: TGTGCCAGCGCAGGGGGCCAGACAAGCTATGGCTACACCTTC.

This rearrangement joins TRBV30 to TRBJ1-1; D gene uncertain. V shed 5 bases and J shed 13 bases, with 32 bases lying between them. The CDR3 is 16 residues long. Germline assignment: CDR1 GTSNPN and CDR2 SVGIG (reference sequence). The DNA for the CDR3 is TGTGCCTGGGTCGTGGAAGCAAGCCCGAGGAATGCTGCGAGTTTCTTT. It encodes CAWVVEASPRNAASFF.